These 31 T cell receptor beta chains share one sample of origin, sequenced in a study of blood T cells in healthy people across ages. Next came a second PCR, run for about 6 to 12 cycles, which used a sample-barcoded 5' primer along with a J-beta primer mix. TCRdb called the 5' RACE reads again in MiXCR, with one record for every CDR3 protein. Of fewer than 900,000 distinct CDR3 sequences listed, roughly two fifths are singletons. The material sequenced was blood. The source is a woman aged 55-70 years in good health.

This chain joins TRBV3-1 and TRBJ1-6; D is unresolved. Deletions cut 0 bases from V and 10 bases from J, with 10 bases between. The CDR3 runs to 14 residues. Germline V gene data show CDR1 as LGHDT and CDR2 as YNNKEL (reference sequence). The CDR3 coding sequence is TGTGCCAGCAGCCAAGAAGGGTGGCGGTCACCCCTCCACTTT. It codes for CASSQEGWRSPLHF.

The rearrangement uses TRBV7-9 and TRBJ2-7; D assignment may be TRBD1 or TRBD2 (5 bases each). This CDR3 has 12 residues. Deletions cut 6 bases from V and 6 bases from J, with 12 bases between. In germline, CDR1 is SEHNR, CDR2 FQNEAQ (reference sequence). The CDR3 reads CASRMVGVEQYF. CDR3 coding DNA: TGTGCCAGCAGAATGGTGGGGGTCGAGCAGTACTTC. Full variable domain (remainder filled in from reference TRBV7-9 and TRBJ2-7): DTGVSQNPRHKITKRGQNVTFRCDPISEHNRLYWYRQTLGQGPEFLTYFQNEAQLEKSRLLSDRFSAERPKGSFSTLEIQRTEQGDSAMYLCASRMVGVEQYFGPGTRLTVT.

The V and J genes are TRBV24-1 and TRBJ2-4; TRBD2 matches 10 bases. With the DNA end fitting TRBJ2-7 better, the J assignment may be wrong. The CDR3 runs 15 residues. Germline V gene data show CDR1 as KGHDR and CDR2 as SFDVKD. The DNA for the CDR3 is TGTGCCACCAGTGATCAGGCTAGCGGGAGCTACGAGCAGTACTTC. Its protein is CATSDQASGSYEQYF.

This clonotype was seen only a few times. The V gene is TRBV6-2 or TRBV6-3, the J gene TRBJ2-4; unclear D gene. This CDR3 contains 14 residues. Trimming removed 6 bases at V and 0 bases at J, with 9 bases between. Germline loops: CDR1 MNHEY, CDR2 SVGEGT. In nucleotides, the CDR3 is TGTGCCAGCAGCCGCTCCCTAGCCAAAAACATTCAGTACTTC. It is translated as CASSRSLAKNIQYF.

The sample holds a few counts of this clonotype. The genes are TRBV20-1 and TRBJ1-4; 10 positions agree with TRBD1. V lost 1 base, J lost 7 bases, and 6 bases stayed unmatched. This CDR3 region has 15 residues. CDR1 and CDR2 from the germline V gene are DFQATT and SNEGSKA (reference sequence). CDR3 DNA: TGCAGTGCTAGAGGACAGGGGGCCAGCGTTGAAAAACTGTTTTTT. Amino acids: CSARGQGASVEKLFF.

This clonotype was recorded at least ten times. V is TRBV21-1 and J is TRBJ2-4; the table's TRBD1 call for D was not verified on the DNA. TRBV21-1 is marked as a pseudogene. This CDR3 has 15 residues. In DNA form, the CDR3 reads TGTGCCAGCAGCCCTCCCCGGGGGGGCAAAAACATTCAGTACTTC. Its protein is CASSPPRGGKNIQYF.

The rearrangement uses TRBV4-3 and TRBJ2-7; D may be TRBD2 (5 bases). CDR3 size: 15 residues. Trimming pared 0 bases from V and 2 bases from J, leaving 11 bases between. CDR1 is LGHNA and CDR2 is YSLEER in the germline V gene. In nucleotides, the CDR3 is TGCGCCAGCAGCCAAGATCTTTCGGGAACCTACGAGCAGTACTTC. Translation: CASSQDLSGTYEQYF.

There are many counts of this clonotype. The rearrangement links TRBV25-1 to TRBJ1-2; TRBD1 agrees at 9 bases. Germline assignment: CDR1 MGHDK and CDR2 SYGVNS. The CDR3 extends over 15 amino acids. V dropped 2 bases and J dropped 4; count of bases not matched to a gene: 5. The CDR3 protein is CASSEPGQGSYGYTF. DNA for the CDR3: TGTGCCAGCAGTGAACCAGGACAGGGGTCCTATGGCTACACCTTC.

To note about this clonotype: A much larger clonotype is one base distant, so this may be a read error. The chain uses TRBV6-2 or TRBV6-3 and TRBJ2-1, with D possibly matching TRBD2 (6 bases). Germline loops: CDR1 MNHEY, CDR2 SVGEGT. The CDR3 has 12 residues. V was clipped by 6 bases and J by 9 bases, with 12 bases between them. The CDR3 DNA sequence: TGTGCCAGCAGGCGGGACCTCAGTGAGCAGTTCTTC. Its protein product is CASRRDLSEQFF.

The CDR3 loop is CASSLAGFDRSTYEQYF. CDR3 bases: TGTGCCAGCAGCTTAGCGGGGTTCGACAGGTCGACCTACGAGCAGTACTTC. The chain links TRBV7-9 to TRBJ2-7, with D tentatively TRBD1 (6 bases). Germline loops: CDR1 SEHNR, CDR2 FQNEAQ (reference sequence). The CDR3 consists of 17 residues. V was cut by 0 bases and J by 2 bases, with 17 bases left in between.

The table lists this clonotype with many counts. The V gene is TRBV5-1, the J gene TRBJ2-3, with D possibly being TRBD1 or TRBD2 (6 bases each). This CDR3 has 14 amino acids. Trimming removed 0 bases at V and 4 bases at J, with 9 bases between. Germline CDR1 and CDR2: SGHRS and YFSETQ. The CDR3 region is CASSLGGASDTQYF. For the CDR3, the DNA is TGCGCCAGCAGCTTGGGGGGGGCATCAGATACGCAGTATTTT.

This clonotype was seen more than once but under ten times. V is TRBV6-6 and J is TRBJ1-5; D gene uncertain. CDR1 is MNHNY and CDR2 is SVGAGI in the germline V gene (reference sequence). This CDR3 contains 14 residues. V was cut by 3 bases and J by 7 bases, with 13 bases left in between. CDR3 coding DNA: TGTGCCAGCAGTTATTTTGGGGTGGAGCAGCCCCAGCATTTT. Translation gives CASSYFGVEQPQHF.

J is TRBJ2-7 and V is TRBV3-1, with D possibly being TRBD1 (6 bases). CDR1 and CDR2 (germline): LGHDT, YNNKEL (reference sequence). V lost 3 bases and J 0 bases, leaving 12 bases between the germline ends. The CDR3 covers 15 residues. CDR3 in DNA: TGTGCCAGCAGCCACACAGGGTTAAGCTCCTACGAGCAGTACTTC. It encodes CASSHTGLSSYEQYF.

This clonotype was observed many times. CDR3 residues: CSDLGQEAYGYTF. CDR3 sequence (DNA): TGCAGCGACCTAGGACAGGAAGCCTATGGCTACACCTTC. This chain connects TRBV29-1 to TRBJ1-2; 7 bases are shared with TRBD1. The trim removed 7 bases at V and 4 bases at J, leaving 9 bases unmatched. In germline, CDR1 is SQVTM, CDR2 ANQGSEA. The CDR3 length is 13 residues.

This chain connects TRBV11-2 to TRBJ2-7; D gene uncertain. Germline CDR1 is SGHAT and CDR2 is FQNNGV. CDR3 length: 14 residues. Trimming removed 0 bases from V and 1 base from J, with 7 bases in between. The CDR3 region is CASSLEPGSYEQYF. Written as DNA, the CDR3 is TGTGCCAGCAGCTTAGAGCCAGGTTCCTACGAGCAGTACTTC.

This clonotype was detected a few times. This chain links TRBV20-1 with TRBJ2-7, with D possibly being TRBD1 or TRBD2 (5 bases each). Germline assignment: CDR1 DFQATT and CDR2 SNEGSKA (reference sequence). Trimming removed 6 bases at V and 3 bases at J, with 21 bases between. This CDR3 contains 15 residues. For the CDR3, the DNA is TGCAGTGCCGAACCCGTAGCGAGACAGCACTACGAGCAGTACTTC. It codes for CSAEPVARQHYEQYF.

The CDR3 region is CASSQEAWGLNKNIQYF. CDR3 bases: TGTGCCAGCAGCCAAGAAGCGTGGGGTCTCAACAAAAACATTCAGTACTTC. The V and J genes are TRBV3-1 and TRBJ2-4, with D unresolved. In germline, CDR1 is LGHDT, CDR2 YNNKEL (reference sequence). This CDR3 comprises 17 residues. V lost 0 bases and J 3 bases, leaving 15 bases between the germline ends.

The chain is built from TRBV12-3 or TRBV12-4 and TRBJ2-3; TRBD1 might be the D (5 bases). The CDR3 has 11 residues. V was cut by 6 bases and J by 7 bases, with 8 bases left in between. CDR3 DNA sequence: TGTGCCAGCAGCACAGGCTATACGCAGTATTTT. Encoded protein: CASSTGYTQYF.

The V call is TRBV7-6, the J call TRBJ2-1; D ambiguous. Per germline, CDR1 SGHVS and CDR2 FNYEAQ. V dropped 5 bases and J dropped 0 bases, with 14 bases sitting between them. This CDR3 has 16 residues. The CDR3 sequence is CASSPRTPSSYNEQFF. The DNA of the CDR3 is TGTGCCAGCAGCCCCCGGACCCCGAGCTCCTACAATGAGCAGTTCTTC. Full variable domain (rest looked up from reference TRBV7-6 and TRBJ2-1): GAGVSQSPRYKVTKRGQDVALRCDPISGHVSLYWYRQALGQGPEFLTYFNYEAQQDKSGLPNDRFSAERPEGSISTLTIQRTEQRDSAMYRCASSPRTPSSYNEQFFGPGTRLTVL.

This rearrangement joins TRBV12-3 or TRBV12-4 to TRBJ1-5, with unresolved D. The CDR3 has 15 amino acids. V was shortened by 3 bases and J by 0 bases, with 9 bases between the two germline ends. The CDR3 here is CASSFRHSSNQPQHF. The CDR3 DNA follows: TGTGCCAGCAGTTTCCGACACAGTAGCAATCAGCCCCAGCATTTT.

This clonotype was seen more than once but under ten times. The chain recombines TRBV2 with TRBJ2-6; D perhaps matches TRBD1 (6 bases). V dropped 6 bases and J dropped 1 base, with 10 bases sitting between them. The CDR3 length is 15 residues. The germline CDR1 and CDR2 sequences are SNHLY and FYNNEI. The CDR3 loop is CASSPGESGANVLTF. Written as DNA, the CDR3 is TGTGCCAGCAGCCCAGGGGAGTCTGGGGCCAACGTCCTGACTTTC.

This chain uses TRBV29-1 with TRBJ1-2; D not resolved. V was shortened by 6 bases and J by 8 bases, with 13 bases between the two germline ends. CDR3 length equals 11 residues. Germline V gene lookup returns CDR1 SQVTM and CDR2 ANQGSEA. The CDR3 DNA sequence: TGCAGCGTCACCCAAGGGCAGGGCTACACCTTC. Amino acids: CSVTQGQGYTF.

This sequence joins TRBV10-3 and TRBJ1-1; D remains ambiguous. The germline V gene has CDR1 ENHRY and CDR2 SYGVKD. The CDR3 length is 11 residues. Trimming pared 10 bases from V and 11 bases from J, leaving 17 bases between. CDR3 region: CATISGGVAFF. The CDR3 region has the DNA TGTGCCACGATATCGGGTGGGGTGGCTTTCTTT.

In regard to this clonotype: This may be a read error, as it is one base from a much larger clone. The rearrangement links TRBV5-5 to TRBJ2-5, with D perhaps matching TRBD1 or TRBD2 (5 bases each). CDR1 is SGHKS and CDR2 is YYEKEE in the germline V gene (reference sequence). The CDR3 consists of 14 residues. Trimming left V 0 bases short and J 11 bases short, with 17 bases between. The CDR3 nucleotides read TGTGCCAGCAGCTTGGAAGGGGACCTCAATGAGCAGTACTTC. Translated, it gives CASSLEGDLNEQYF.

This clonotype was seen repeatedly, ten times or more. The chain joins TRBV24-1 to TRBJ1-2, with D possibly matching TRBD1 (6 bases). The germline V and J ends were trimmed by 4 bases and 2 bases, with 7 bases remaining between them. The CDR3 has 13 amino acids. Germline V lookup: CDR1 KGHDR, CDR2 SFDVKD. The CDR3 DNA sequence: TGTGCCACCAGTGACAGGGGCAACTATGGCTACACCTTC. This sequence encodes CATSDRGNYGYTF.

The genes are TRBV6-5 and TRBJ1-2; tentative D call: TRBD1 (5 bases). With 6 bases removed from V and 1 base from J, the gap between germline ends came to 12 bases. This CDR3 contains 14 residues. Germline CDR1 MNHEY, CDR2 SVGAGI. The CDR3 spells CASRYDGGNYGYTF. CDR3 sequence (DNA): TGTGCCAGCAGATATGACGGGGGTAACTATGGCTACACCTTC.

This clonotype was found a few times. The V and J genes are TRBV20-1 and TRBJ2-7; D not certain. There are 14 residues in the CDR3. V lost 1 base and J 0 bases, leaving 10 bases between the germline ends. Looked up from germline, CDR1 is DFQATT and CDR2 is SNEGSKA (reference sequence). The CDR3 nucleotides read TGCAGTGCTAGAGTCGTACGGAACTCCTACGAGCAGTACTTC. The encoded protein is CSARVVRNSYEQYF.

Details on this clonotype: One end of the junction varies from germline; a read error may be responsible. V usage is TRBV18 and J usage is TRBJ1-1; D unresolved. The CDR3 runs 13 residues. Looked up from germline, CDR1 is KGHSH and CDR2 is LQKENI. CDR3: CVSSPNENTEAFF. The CDR3 region has the DNA TGTGTCAGCTCACCGAACGAGAACACTGAAGCTTTCTTT.

The chain links TRBV7-2 to TRBJ2-1, with 8 bases fitting TRBD1. V gave up 5 bases and J gave up 2 bases; unmatched junction bases: 11. Per the germline V gene, CDR1 is SGHTA and CDR2 is FQGNSA. The CDR3 loop spans 17 amino acids. CDR3: CASSPPTGVSPYNEQFF. CDR3 sequence (DNA): TGTGCCAGCAGCCCCCCGACAGGGGTGAGTCCCTACAATGAGCAGTTCTTC.

Turning to this clonotype: Since a much larger clone is just one base distant, this may be a read error. This chain uses TRBV7-9 with TRBJ1-2; possible D gene TRBD1, 5 bases. The germline CDR1 and CDR2 sequences are SEHNR and FQNEAQ (reference sequence). The CDR3 totals 13 residues. CDR3 sequence reads: CVSSQEGRYGYTF. DNA for the CDR3: TGTGTCAGCAGCCAAGAGGGGCGGTATGGCTACACCTTC.

The chain recombines TRBV9 with TRBJ2-2; D is unresolved. This CDR3 is 12 amino acids long. With 0 bases removed from V and 16 bases from J, the gap between germline ends came to 13 bases. CDR1 and CDR2 (germline): SGDLS, YYNGEE. This CDR3 reads CASSVDGLQKFF. CDR3 DNA sequence: TGTGCCAGCAGCGTAGACGGCCTCCAGAAGTTTTTT.